The 27 T cell receptor beta chains below come from one sample, sequenced in a study of blood T cell repertoires in COVID-19. The method was immunoSEQ multiplex PCR; TCRdb's version includes in-frame clones alone and lacks a portion of them. The sample consists of about 260,000 clones, about 85% of them appearing once. Sequencing input: peripheral blood. Receptors were obtained from a woman aged 50 to 60 who had recovered from COVID-19.

The V gene is TRBV7-2, the J gene TRBJ2-7; 7 bases agree with TRBD1. The V segment lost 5 bases and the J segment 4 bases; nucleotides outside the gene matches: 8. There are 14 residues in the CDR3. CDR1 SGHTA and CDR2 FQGNSA come from the germline V gene. The CDR3 DNA sequence: TGTGCCAGCAGCATAAGTAGACAGGGATACGAGCAGTACTTC. It codes for CASSISRQGYEQYF.

V and J are TRBV24-1 and TRBJ1-1; the D is unclear. Germline loops: CDR1 KGHDR, CDR2 SFDVKD. The CDR3 is made up of 12 amino acids. Trimming removed 4 bases at V and 1 base at J, with 3 bases between. In nucleotides, the CDR3 is TGTGCCACCAGTGACAGGAACACTGAAGCTTTCTTT. Its translation: CATSDRNTEAFF.

The chain uses TRBV4-1 and TRBJ2-1, with 13 nucleotides matching TRBD2. Germline CDR1 MGHRA, CDR2 YSYEKL. The CDR3 runs 15 residues. V was pared by 4 bases and J by 9 bases, with 6 bases of the junction left unmatched. The CDR3: CASSPTSGRTGEQFF. CDR3 nucleotide sequence: TGCGCCAGCAGCCCGACTAGCGGGAGGACGGGTGAGCAGTTCTTC.

J is TRBJ2-2 and V is TRBV28; 12 nucleotides align to TRBD1. Germline lookup yields CDR1 MDHEN and CDR2 SYDVKM. The V segment lost 7 bases and the J segment 3 bases; nucleotides outside the gene matches: 6. There are 16 residues in the CDR3. In DNA, the CDR3 is TGTGCCAGCACCCTAAGGGACAGGGGGCACACCGGGGAGCTGTTTTTT. Its protein product is CASTLRDRGHTGELFF. The full variable domain, in which reference TRBV28 and TRBJ2-2 provide the parts outside the CDR3, is DVKVTQSSRYLVKRTGEKVFLECVQDMDHENMFWYRQDPGLGLRLIYFSYDVKMKEKGDIPEGYSVSREKKERFSLILESASTNQTSMYLCASTLRDRGHTGELFFGEGSRLTVL.

This clone was observed a single time. V is TRBV27 and J is TRBJ2-7; D gene uncertain. Deletions cut 3 bases from V and 6 bases from J, with 15 bases between. CDR1 is MNHEY, CDR2 SMNVEV, per germline (reference sequence). CDR3 length: 14 residues. The CDR3 spells CASSLLSLSGEQYF. The CDR3 bases are TGTGCCAGCAGTTTGTTAAGCCTTTCCGGCGAGCAGTACTTC.

CDR3: CASSLWSRGSPEQYF. The CDR3 DNA sequence: TGTGCCAGCAGCTTATGGTCTAGAGGAAGTCCCGAGCAGTACTTC. The chain employs TRBV7-2 and TRBJ2-7, with D uncertain. Germline V gene sequence: CDR1 SGHTA, CDR2 FQGNSA. This CDR3 is built from 15 residues. V was clipped by 2 bases and J by 6 bases, with 17 bases between them.

The chain links TRBV15 to TRBJ2-7; 9 bases fit TRBD2. The germline gives CDR1 LNHNV, CDR2 YYDKDF (reference sequence). J gave up 5 bases and V 0 bases, and 5 bases lay outside the gene matches. The CDR3 runs to 15 residues. In DNA, the CDR3 is TGTGCCACCAGCAGAGATCTAGCGGGACTAAACGAGCAGTACTTC. Amino acids: CATSRDLAGLNEQYF.

The chain carries TRBV7-9 and TRBJ2-1; 7 bases match TRBD2. V lost 5 bases and J lost 0; bases outside the gene matches: 16. CDR3 length: 19 residues. From germline, CDR1 is SEHNR and CDR2 FQNEAQ (reference sequence). CDR3 protein: CASSLSGTTFFSSYNEQFF. In DNA, the CDR3 is TGTGCCAGCAGCCTCAGCGGGACTACCTTTTTCAGCTCCTACAATGAGCAGTTCTTC.

The CDR3: CASSRLFDGTGYEQFF. The CDR3 DNA is TGCGCCAGCAGCCGACTTTTTGATGGGACAGGGTATGAGCAGTTCTTC. V and J are TRBV4-1 and TRBJ2-1, with 9 positions matching TRBD1. The germline V gene encodes CDR1 MGHRA and CDR2 YSYEKL. J lost 8 bases, V lost 4 bases, and 12 bases had no gene match. This CDR3 is built from 16 residues.

The rearrangement joins TRBV5-5 to TRBJ1-2; the match to TRBD1 covers 10 bases. V lost 3 bases and J lost 4; bases outside the gene matches: 6. The CDR3 extends over 15 amino acids. Germline CDR1 is SGHKS and CDR2 is YYEKEE (reference sequence). The CDR3 region is CASSSGTGDPYGYTF. The CDR3 coding sequence is TGTGCCAGCAGCTCGGGGACAGGGGATCCCTATGGCTACACCTTC.

The rearrangement uses TRBV2 and TRBJ2-3; 11 nucleotides line up with TRBD2. The CDR3 runs 16 residues. Germline V gene lookup returns CDR1 SNHLY and CDR2 FYNNEI. Losses at the gene ends were 7 bases for V and 2 bases for J; bases not matched to a gene: 8. This CDR3 reads CASIAIAGGPTDTQYF. Written as DNA, the CDR3 is TGTGCCAGCATCGCAATAGCGGGGGGGCCCACAGATACGCAGTATTTT.

This chain joins TRBV5-4 and TRBJ2-7; D is undetermined. Trimming took 0 bases from V and 6 from J, leaving 10 bases between them. The CDR3 is 13 amino acids. Looked up from germline, CDR1 is SGHNT and CDR2 is YYREEE (reference sequence). CDR3 sequence (DNA): TGTGCCAGCAGCTTGGGAGTCCGCCCCGAGCAGTACTTC. This encodes CASSLGVRPEQYF.

This clone appeared a few times. The V gene is TRBV10-3, the J gene TRBJ1-2; D is ambiguous. Germline CDR1 and CDR2: ENHRY and SYGVKD. The CDR3 has 12 residues. V was pared by 6 bases and J by 7 bases, with 12 bases between. This CDR3 is CAISQSGSGYTF. The DNA of the CDR3 is TGTGCCATCAGCCAATCGGGGAGTGGCTACACCTTC.

The chain couples TRBV11-3 to TRBJ2-7; D gene uncertain. With 5 bases removed from V and 5 bases from J, the gap between germline ends came to 13 bases. This CDR3 has 13 residues. The germline V gene has CDR1 SGHNT and CDR2 YENEEA. The CDR3 DNA is TGTGCCAGCAGCCACGGTCTGCCGAACGAGCAGTACTTC. The encoded protein is CASSHGLPNEQYF.

The chain is built from TRBV7-8 and TRBJ1-5; tentatively, D is TRBD1 (6 bases). The germline gives CDR1 SGHVS, CDR2 FQNEAQ. The CDR3 runs 16 residues. Trimming pared 5 bases from V and 1 base from J, leaving 15 bases between. Here the CDR3 reads CASSRGQISSNQPQHF. The DNA of the CDR3 is TGTGCCAGCAGCCGAGGACAGATTTCAAGCAATCAGCCCCAGCATTTT.

This clone was found once. This chain joins TRBV6-2 or TRBV6-3 and TRBJ2-7; TRBD1 aligns across 8 bases. The CDR3 runs to 16 residues. V gave up 6 bases and J gave up 5 bases; unmatched junction bases: 15. CDR1 is MNHEY and CDR2 is SVGEGT in the germline V gene. For the CDR3, the DNA is TGTGCCAGCAGCCCAAACGGCGACAGGGGTTCCGACGAGCAGTACTTC. Amino acid sequence: CASSPNGDRGSDEQYF.

This clone turned up a few times. The rearrangement uses TRBV6-1 and TRBJ1-5; TRBD1 might be the D (5 bases). V lost 3 bases and J lost 3, with 15 bases in between. Germline values: CDR1 MNHNS, CDR2 SASEGT. The CDR3 runs 16 residues. The CDR3 bases are TGTGCCAGCAGTGATAGTATAAGACAGAACAATCAGCCCCAGCATTTT. Translating it yields CASSDSIRQNNQPQHF.

V and J are TRBV7-2 and TRBJ2-3, with 9 bases lining up with TRBD2. Unmatched junction bases numbered 8, after V lost 3 bases and J lost 4 bases. CDR3 length: 16 residues. Germline V gene lookup returns CDR1 SGHTA and CDR2 FQGNSA. The CDR3 DNA reads TGTGCCAGCAGCTTTAGGAGCGGGGGGATAGCAGATACGCAGTATTTT. Translation gives CASSFRSGGIADTQYF.

V usage is TRBV14 and J usage is TRBJ2-2; TRBD2 is a possible D gene (5 bases). The CDR3 runs to 14 residues. Per the germline V gene, CDR1 is SGHDN and CDR2 is FVKESK. The V end was cut by 3 bases, the J end by 4 bases, with 9 bases between. CDR3 in amino acids: CASSQVRGTGELFF. CDR3 coding DNA: TGTGCCAGCAGCCAGGTCCGGGGCACCGGGGAGCTGTTTTTT.

The chain carries TRBV28 and TRBJ1-1, with 8 nucleotides matching TRBD1. The V gene's germline CDR1 is MDHEN and CDR2 SYDVKM. With V trimmed by 1 base and J by 10 bases, 2 bases remained unmatched. The CDR3 loop spans 12 amino acids. Written as DNA, the CDR3 is TGTGCCAGCAGTTTATTACAGGGGGGAGCTTTCTTT. It specifies CASSLLQGGAFF.

The chain is built from TRBV9 and TRBJ2-5, with a tentative D call TRBD1 (5 bases). There are 15 residues in the CDR3. Germline V gene sequence: CDR1 SGDLS, CDR2 YYNGEE. V was cut by 3 bases and J by 2 bases, with 14 bases left in between. CDR3 residues: CASSAHQTAQETQYF. In nucleotides, the CDR3 is TGTGCCAGCAGCGCGCACCAGACAGCACAAGAGACCCAGTACTTC. Together with reference TRBV9 and TRBJ2-5, the CDR3 gives the full variable domain: DSGVTQTPKHLITATGQRVTLRCSPRSGDLSVYWYQQSLDQGLQFLIQYYNGEERAKGNILERFSAQQFPDLHSELNLSSLELGDSALYFCASSAHQTAQETQYFGPGTRLLVL.

CDR3 region: CASSQSGTSGSGPQFF. In nucleotides, the CDR3 is TGTGCCAGCAGCCAATCCGGGACTAGCGGGAGCGGTCCCCAGTTCTTC. This chain joins TRBV3-1 (or the pseudogene TRBV3-2) and TRBJ2-1; 14 bases line up with TRBD2. The ends lost 2 bases at V and 13 bases at J; junction bases unmatched: 10. This CDR3 comprises 16 residues. CDR1 and CDR2 (germline): LGHDT, YNNKEL (reference sequence).

The chain joins TRBV7-2 to TRBJ1-5, with D possibly being TRBD1 (6 bases). V was pared by 3 bases and J by 6 bases, with 15 bases between. CDR3 length: 15 residues. The germline gives CDR1 SGHTA, CDR2 FQGNSA. The CDR3 spells CASSLGAREAQPQHF. CDR3 DNA: TGTGCCAGCAGCTTGGGGGCCAGGGAAGCTCAGCCCCAGCATTTT. The full variable domain, completed using reference TRBV7-2 and TRBJ1-5, is GAGVSQSPSNKVTEKGKDVELRCDPISGHTALYWYRQSLGQGLEFLIYFQGNSAPDKSGLPSDRFSAERTGGSVSTLTIQRTQQEDSAVYLCASSLGAREAQPQHFGDGTRLSIL.

There are a few counts of this clone. The chain employs TRBV4-3 and TRBJ2-3; a weak D match, TRBD1 (5 bases). This CDR3 has 13 amino acids. Trimming cost V 4 bases and J 5 bases, with 10 bases left between them. CDR1 is LGHNA, CDR2 YSLEER, per germline. CDR3 protein: CASSRTGIDTQYF. The CDR3 DNA is TGCGCCAGCAGCCGTACAGGTATAGATACGCAGTATTTT.

This chain uses TRBV11-3 with TRBJ2-1, with TRBD2 matching 10 bases. From germline, CDR1 is SGHNT and CDR2 YENEEA. CDR3 length equals 15 residues. J was trimmed by 9 bases and V by 5 bases; bases with no gene match: 10. CDR3 sequence: CASSPRSGRGSEQFF. For the CDR3, the DNA is TGTGCCAGCAGCCCCCGGAGCGGGAGGGGAAGTGAGCAGTTCTTC.

This rearrangement joins TRBV6-2 or TRBV6-3 to TRBJ2-3, with 8 bases that match TRBD1. The ends lost 4 bases at V and 2 bases at J; junction bases unmatched: 5. CDR1 MNHEY and CDR2 SVGEGT come from the germline V gene. CDR3 length: 15 residues. CDR3: CASSFGQGFTDTQYF. DNA for the CDR3: TGTGCCAGCAGTTTTGGACAGGGTTTCACAGATACGCAGTATTTT.

The chain recombines TRBV7-8 with TRBJ2-5, with 8 positions matching TRBD1. V lost 3 bases and J lost 5; bases outside the gene matches: 11. CDR1 SGHVS and CDR2 FQNEAQ come from the germline V gene. This CDR3 is 16 amino acids long. In DNA form, the CDR3 reads TGTGCCAGCAGCTTTCAGGGGGCTATTTGGGGGGAGACCCAGTACTTC. Translation: CASSFQGAIWGETQYF.